A single sample is the source of the 28 T cell receptor beta chains below, sequenced in a study of identical twins. TCRdb reprocessed the 5' RACE reads via MiXCR and lists one record per CDR3 protein. The data show 600,000 to 700,000 distinct CDR3 sequences, 21% seen once. This same sample was also part of a study on T cells expressing NK-cell markers.

The source material was PBMCs. The receptors come from a young woman in good health.

This clonotype was found a few times. This sequence joins TRBV7-6 and TRBJ2-7, with TRBD2 matching over 10 bases. V dropped 0 bases and J dropped 1; count of bases not matched to a gene: 3. CDR1 is SGHVS, CDR2 FNYEAQ, per germline. The CDR3 length is 16 residues. The CDR3, as DNA: TGTGCCAGCAGCTTAGCACTAGCGGGGACTTCCTACGAGCAGTACTTC. This encodes CASSLALAGTSYEQYF.

This chain joins TRBV9 and TRBJ2-5; D not certain. Trimming removed 0 bases from V and 5 bases from J, with 14 bases in between. CDR1 and CDR2 (germline): SGDLS, YYNGEE. This CDR3 has 15 residues. CDR3 DNA: TGTGCCAGCAGCGTAGCTGGAGAACCGTGGGAGACCCAGTACTTC. Translation gives CASSVAGEPWETQYF.

This clonotype was counted at least ten times. The rearrangement uses TRBV7-6 and TRBJ2-2; the D is unclear. The CDR3 consists of 14 residues. V lost 3 bases and J 4 bases, leaving 9 bases between the germline ends. Per germline, CDR1 SGHVS and CDR2 FNYEAQ. The CDR3 loop is CASSFRYRTGELFF. The CDR3 DNA follows: TGTGCCAGCAGCTTTCGTTATCGCACCGGGGAGCTGTTTTTT.

This clonotype was detected only a few times. V and J are TRBV10-3 and TRBJ2-7; D unresolved. The CDR3 has 12 amino acids. Germline V CDR1 and CDR2: ENHRY, SYGVKD. With 11 bases removed from V and 3 bases from J, the gap between germline ends came to 14 bases. CDR3 in DNA: TGTGCCCTCGGGCAGTCTCTCTACGAGCAGTACTTC. As protein: CALGQSLYEQYF.

This clonotype was seen at least ten times. The rearrangement links TRBV7-2 to TRBJ2-4; D may be TRBD1 (6 bases). Trimming stripped 1 base from V and 0 bases from J, with 10 bases between. There are 16 residues in the CDR3. From germline, CDR1 is SGHTA and CDR2 FQGNSA. The CDR3 reads CASSLGQVIAKNIQYF. DNA of the CDR3: TGTGCCAGCAGCTTAGGACAGGTTATAGCCAAAAACATTCAGTACTTC.

The sample holds a few counts of this clonotype. This chain uses TRBV6-1 with TRBJ2-1, with D unclear. Germline CDR1 MNHNS, CDR2 SASEGT. This CDR3 has 13 residues. Trimming removed 5 bases from V and 6 bases from J, with 11 bases in between. The CDR3 loop reads CASSQWGANEQFF. The CDR3 bases are TGTGCCAGCAGTCAATGGGGTGCCAATGAGCAGTTCTTC.

This clonotype was detected ten times or more. The chain joins TRBV2 to TRBJ2-1, with D uncertain. Trimming took off 2 bases at V and 15 bases at J, with 11 bases between the two ends. Germline CDR1 SNHLY, CDR2 FYNNEI. The CDR3 is made up of 11 amino acids. This chain's CDR3 is CASSELAPRFF. Here the CDR3 DNA reads TGTGCCAGCAGTGAACTGGCACCGCGGTTCTTC.

This clonotype has a handful of counts. The chain employs TRBV4-1 and TRBJ2-7; 12 positions agree with TRBD2. This CDR3 has 17 amino acids. CDR1 is MGHRA, CDR2 YSYEKL, per germline. V shed 1 base, J shed 0 bases, and the junction held 4 bases outside the gene matches. The CDR3 region is CASSQAWTSGASYEQYF. Written as DNA, the CDR3 is TGCGCCAGCAGCCAAGCCTGGACTAGCGGGGCCTCCTACGAGCAGTACTTC.

This clonotype was counted only a few times. This rearrangement joins TRBV29-1 to TRBJ1-1; the match to TRBD1 covers 9 bases. The trim removed 4 bases at V and 5 bases at J, leaving 2 bases unmatched. The CDR3 totals 12 residues. CDR1 and CDR2 from the germline V gene are SQVTM and ANQGSEA. CDR3 sequence: CSVGTGETEAFF. In DNA form, the CDR3 reads TGCAGCGTTGGGACAGGGGAAACTGAAGCTTTCTTT.

This clonotype was detected only a few times. This sequence joins TRBV20-1 and TRBJ2-1; D not resolved. V lost 1 base and J 9 bases, leaving 7 bases between the germline ends. The CDR3 consists of 11 residues. Germline-derived CDR1 and CDR2 are DFQATT and SNEGSKA (reference sequence). The CDR3 here is CSARGSSEQFF. DNA for the CDR3: TGCAGTGCTAGAGGTTCCAGTGAGCAGTTCTTC.

J is TRBJ1-2 and V is TRBV12-3 or TRBV12-4; 9 nucleotides match TRBD1. J lost 4 bases, V lost 5 bases, and 8 bases had no gene match. The length of the CDR3 is 15 residues. CDR3 protein: CASSTTGGVGYGYTF. The CDR3 DNA is TGTGCCAGCAGTACCACAGGGGGCGTTGGCTATGGCTACACCTTC.

The rearrangement links TRBV20-1 to TRBJ2-2; TRBD1 agrees at 7 bases. V lost 6 bases to trimming and J lost 1 base; unmatched junction nucleotides: 8. This CDR3 is 15 amino acids long. Germline CDR1 and CDR2: DFQATT and SNEGSKA (reference sequence). The CDR3 spells CSARTGAMNTGELFF. CDR3 nucleotides: TGCAGTGCGAGAACAGGGGCGATGAACACCGGGGAGCTGTTTTTT.

In its sample, this clonotype was seen a few times. The CDR3 coding sequence is TGTGCCAGCAGCCCGGGACGACGGGGAAACATTCAGTACTTC. Amino acid sequence: CASSPGRRGNIQYF. The chain carries TRBV6-1 and TRBJ2-4; D tentatively reads TRBD1 or TRBD2 (5 bases each). Germline V gene sequence: CDR1 MNHNS, CDR2 SASEGT. The CDR3 is 14 residues long. Trimming pared 6 bases from V and 6 bases from J, leaving 15 bases between.

The chain carries TRBV20-1 and TRBJ2-3, with a weak D call TRBD1 (6 bases). CDR3 length: 14 residues. Germline V gene sequence: CDR1 DFQATT, CDR2 SNEGSKA (reference sequence). Trimming pared 3 bases from V and 2 bases from J, leaving 12 bases between. The CDR3 spells CSARRGSATDTQYF. DNA for the CDR3: TGCAGTGCTAGGAGGGGGTCGGCCACAGATACGCAGTATTTT.

The chain has TRBV20-1 and TRBJ2-5; D ambiguous. The CDR3 runs 14 residues. Trimming stripped 3 bases from V and 3 bases from J, with 14 bases between. Germline lookup yields CDR1 DFQATT and CDR2 SNEGSKA (reference sequence). The DNA for the CDR3 is TGCAGTGCTAGGACGGAGTCTGGGGAAGAGACCCAGTACTTC. Its protein product is CSARTESGEETQYF.

This clonotype was seen only a few times. The genes are TRBV5-4 and TRBJ2-7, with TRBD2 matching 11 bases. Trimming took 4 bases from V and 1 from J; bases not matched to a gene: 7. CDR3 size: 16 residues. Germline CDR1 is SGHNT and CDR2 is YYREEE (reference sequence). The CDR3: CASSASSGRPSYEQYF. DNA of the CDR3: TGTGCCAGCAGCGCATCTAGCGGGAGGCCTTCCTACGAGCAGTACTTC.

This clonotype occurred a few times. The chain employs TRBV6-2 or TRBV6-3 and TRBJ2-2; D is perhaps TRBD2 (5 bases). The germline gives CDR1 MNHEY, CDR2 SVGEGT. Trimming shortened V by 6 bases and J by 1 base, and 9 bases separated the two germline ends. The CDR3 totals 14 residues. CDR3 region: CASRKGGNTGELFF. The CDR3 DNA sequence: TGTGCCAGCAGGAAAGGAGGGAACACCGGGGAGCTGTTTTTT.

This clonotype was picked up a small number of times. The CDR3: CSALDRGLWYQETQYF. The CDR3, as DNA: TGCAGTGCACTAGACAGGGGGCTATGGTACCAAGAGACCCAGTACTTC. This rearrangement joins TRBV20-1 to TRBJ2-5, with 10 positions matching TRBD1. The V gene's germline CDR1 is DFQATT and CDR2 SNEGSKA (reference sequence). There are 16 residues in the CDR3. The V segment lost 6 bases and the J segment 0 bases; nucleotides outside the gene matches: 10.

This clonotype turned up a few times. The chain is built from TRBV12-3 or TRBV12-4 and TRBJ2-1, with D maybe TRBD2 (6 bases). The CDR3 is made up of 13 amino acids. V was pared by 7 bases and J by 5 bases, with 12 bases between. The CDR3 reads CASTPGLNNEQFF. In nucleotides, the CDR3 is TGTGCCAGCACCCCGGGACTTAACAATGAGCAGTTCTTC.

The table lists this clonotype with a few counts. The rearrangement links TRBV6-4 to TRBJ2-2; TRBD2 matches 12 bases. The ends lost 3 bases at V and 2 bases at J; junction bases unmatched: 7. In germline, CDR1 is MRHNA, CDR2 SNTAGT. The CDR3 is 18 residues long. The CDR3 nucleotides are TGTGCCAGCAGTGAGAAACTAGCGGGGGGACCTAACACCGGGGAGCTGTTTTTT. Encoded protein: CASSEKLAGGPNTGELFF.

This clonotype was observed a few times. The J gene is TRBJ2-7, the V gene TRBV10-3, with 12 bases lining up with TRBD2. CDR3 length: 14 amino acids. The V and J ends lost 5 bases and 2 bases, in that order; junction bases with no gene match: 1. CDR1 is ENHRY and CDR2 is SYGVKD in the germline V gene. For the CDR3, the DNA is TGTGCCATCAGTTGGACTAGCGGGACCTACGAGCAGTACTTC. Translated, it gives CAISWTSGTYEQYF.

The table lists this clonotype with many counts. The chain is built from TRBV12-3 or TRBV12-4 and TRBJ2-3; no firm D call. The CDR3 length is 12 residues. With 4 bases removed from V and 2 bases from J, the gap between germline ends came to 4 bases. For the CDR3, the DNA is TGTGCCAGCAGTTATGACACAGATACGCAGTATTTT. It encodes CASSYDTDTQYF.

This chain links TRBV12-3 or TRBV12-4 with TRBJ2-7, with 9 bases identical to TRBD2. The junction had 2 bases not matched to a gene; V was cut back by 1 base and J by 1 base. This CDR3 region has 15 residues. The CDR3 loop reads CASSLESGGSYEQYF. The CDR3 DNA is TGTGCCAGCAGTTTAGAAAGCGGGGGGTCCTACGAGCAGTACTTC.

This chain connects TRBV5-1 to TRBJ2-1, with 8 bases fitting TRBD1. CDR1 SGHRS and CDR2 YFSETQ come from the germline V gene. The CDR3 runs 16 residues. Trimming took 3 bases from V and 2 from J; bases not matched to a gene: 7. CDR3 sequence: CASSWVTGVAYNEQFF. The CDR3 region has the DNA TGCGCCAGCAGCTGGGTGACAGGGGTCGCCTACAATGAGCAGTTCTTC.

The V gene is TRBV2, the J gene TRBJ2-7; D unresolved. The V and J ends lost 3 bases and 3 bases respectively, with 6 bases between them. Germline values: CDR1 SNHLY, CDR2 FYNNEI. CDR3 size: 12 residues. This chain's CDR3 is CASSDGIYEQYF. CDR3 DNA sequence: TGTGCCAGCAGTGATGGAATCTACGAGCAGTACTTC.

The V and J genes are TRBV7-2 and TRBJ2-5; 7 positions agree with TRBD2. The CDR3 is made up of 14 amino acids. Germline V CDR1 and CDR2: SGHTA, FQGNSA. The J segment lost 7 bases and the V segment lost 7 bases, leaving 12 bases of the junction unmatched. The CDR3 region has the DNA TGTGCCAGCACCACGGGAGGCCGTCTCTCGACCCAGTACTTC. It encodes CASTTGGRLSTQYF.

This clonotype was picked up a small number of times. The V gene is TRBV15, the J gene TRBJ2-7, with 8 bases aligning to TRBD1. Per the germline V gene, CDR1 is LNHNV and CDR2 is YYDKDF (reference sequence). CDR3 length: 15 amino acids. Trimming took 1 base from V and 5 from J; bases not matched to a gene: 7. The CDR3 coding sequence is TGTGCCACCAGCAGAGTAGGACAGGGCCACCACGAGCAGTACTTC. It specifies CATSRVGQGHHEQYF.

This clonotype was counted a few times. The J gene is TRBJ1-6, the V gene TRBV5-1; D perhaps matches TRBD1 (5 bases). CDR3 length: 15 amino acids. Trimming stripped 4 bases from V and 7 bases from J, with 15 bases between. In germline, CDR1 is SGHRS, CDR2 YFSETQ. CDR3 residues: CASSARDGGNSPLHF. The CDR3 DNA is TGCGCCAGCAGCGCCCGGGACGGCGGGAATTCACCCCTCCACTTT.